Shown below are 2 T cell receptor beta chains from a single sample sequenced in a study of cytomegalovirus exposure and HLA in healthy donors. With 60 Vbeta and 13 Jbeta primers, the PCR was carried out. Sequencing was performed with immunoSEQ multiplex PCR; in TCRdb, only in-frame clones are kept and a portion is missing. The sample consists of fewer than 150,000 clones, 76% of them appearing once. The sample consisted of PBMCs. The receptors derive from a man aged 18 to 29 in good health and CMV-seronegative.

The chain is built from TRBV19 and TRBJ1-5, with D tentatively TRBD1 (5 bases). The CDR3 consists of 13 residues. V was clipped by 5 bases and J by 6 bases, with 11 bases between them. CDR1 is LNHDA, CDR2 SQIVND, per germline (reference sequence). This CDR3 is CASSLQDGQPQHF. The CDR3 DNA reads TGTGCCAGTAGTCTACAGGACGGTCAGCCCCAGCATTTT.

The chain couples TRBV6-6 to TRBJ2-1; 9 bases map to TRBD1. The germline V gene has CDR1 MNHNY and CDR2 SVGAGI (reference sequence). With 4 bases clipped from V and 5 bases from J, the junction kept 9 bases outside the gene matches. This CDR3 is 16 amino acids long. CDR3 bases: TGTGCCAGCAGTTCTAAGCCGGGACAGGGCCACAATGAGCAGTTCTTC. Its translation is CASSSKPGQGHNEQFF.